The subject of this entry is one TCR beta chain. This clonotype showed up many times. This receptor's antigen is unknown. No clone much larger than this one lies a single base away; base qualities are absent. The library relied on multiplex PCR. TCRdb lists the instrument as Illumina HiSeq 4000. CDR3 regions were amplified by Arm-PCR with iRepertoire HTBI primers to construct TCR beta libraries. Before sequencing, the PCR products went through gel purification. Turning to the authors' computational methods: Gene usage analysis of CDR3 amino acid clonotypes relied on the 60 or so TRBV and about 13 TRBJ segments identified across samples. Filtered high-quality paired reads were merged into contigs using COPE and FqMerger. BLAST was used to align contigs to the IMGT TRBV, TRBD and TRBJ reference genes, and CDR3 was defined following IMGT. Any clonotype with a frequency above 0.1% was classified as a highly expanded clone. Repertoire diversity was measured by Shannon entropy, and V-J evenness by the Gini coefficient. Clonotypes shared by more than one individual were considered public. TCRdb reanalyzed the raw reads on its own, using fastp at Q25 for trimming and MiXCR for clone calling, and kept in-frame beta chains. Duplicate CDR3 protein sequences are folded into a single record with the most common DNA and genes. The V and J calls and clone size are TCRdb's, not the authors'. The sample records over 350,000 distinct CDR3 sequences, around 20% of which are singletons. The top ten constitute about 20% of the sample.

In light of the paper, this sample's time point label describes: persistent/refractory GD, antithyroid drugs over 5 years with positive TRAb. For both TCR sequencing and RNA sequencing, RNA was extracted from PBMCs in TRIzol. Graves' disease was diagnosed according to American Thyroid Association guidelines. Patients were recruited from an endocrinology department in Xi'an, China. Each patient gave approximately 10 milliliters of peripheral blood, collected in an EDTA anticoagulant tube. Ficoll Paque Plus density gradient separation was used to isolate PBMCs, and no further T cell sorting was performed. An Agilent 2100 Bioanalyzer and agarose gel were used to assess RNA quality, and a NanoDrop 2000 was used to measure RNA concentration. This sample was included in a study of regulatory T cells in long-lasting Graves disease listed by TCRdb under 2021. For context, the study as a whole: Persistent Graves' disease was defined as antithyroid drug treatment for over 5 years with persistently positive TSH receptor autoantibodies. Peripheral blood TCR sequencing and RNA sequencing compared persistent Graves' disease patients with newly diagnosed Graves' disease patients. A total of about 33 samples were covered by TCR sequencing, comprising approximately 13 persistent and around 20 newly diagnosed Graves' disease patients. Antithyroid drugs had been taken for about 9.7 years on average by persistent Graves' disease patients in the clinical cohort. The study was registered as a clinical trial and conducted in China. Overall results and qualifications from the work: Peripheral blood alone was examined, since thyroid tissue, which constituted the primary lesion, could not be accessed. A larger number of public clonotypes was shared among persistent patients (about 2,700) than among newly diagnosed patients (over 850). As a limitation, the authors acknowledged that the small sample size may reduce accuracy. Sequencing and analysis were restricted to the TCR beta chain. Compared with newly diagnosed patients, patients with persistent Graves' disease had lower TCR Shannon entropy and fewer highly expanded clones, which suggests clonal expansion. Persistent disease showed preferential use of TRBV28, TRBJ1-2 and TRBJ2-5, whereas newly diagnosed disease favored TRBV20-1 and TRBJ2-1.

The germline V gene (reference sequence) sets CDR1 to SEHNR and CDR2 to FQNEAQ. The junction shows trimming of 0 bases on V and 2 bases on J, plus 14 bases between the germline ends. Reading from cysteine to phenylalanine, the CDR3 counts 16 amino acids. Kept here is only the CDR3 DNA, which spans 48 bases and is read in frame from base 1. The specimen comprised peripheral blood mononuclear cells (PBMCs), sampled when the disease was refractory, from a patient treated with antithyroid drugs. The V gene is TRBV7-9 and the J gene is TRBJ2-7; D gene: possibly TRBD2, on 6 matching bases. This TCR was recovered from a female donor with Graves disease. The CDR3 protein: CASSLAVGTPTYEQYF. The nucleotides are TGTGCCAGCAGCTTAGCTGTGGGGACTCCCACCTACGAGCAGTACTTC. Beyond the CDR3, the reference TRBV7-9 and TRBJ2-7 genes provide the residues; the full variable domain reads: DTGVSQNPRHKITKRGQNVTFRCDPISEHNRLYWYRQTLGQGPEFLTYFQNEAQLEKSRLLSDRFSAERPKGSFSTLEIQRTEQGDSAMYLCASSLAVGTPTYEQYFGPGTRLTVT.